This paragraph reports one T cell receptor beta chain. Original handling: Estimation of nucleated cell counts relied on the amplification of reference gene primers. TCRdb's table, derived via immunoSEQ multiplex PCR, lists solely in-frame clones and lacks some. For V, J and clone size, that table is used; D and trimming come from the DNA. Seen here are about 460,000 clones, 80% to 90% observed once, and the top ten hold just over 8%. The CDR3 contains 14 residues. Germline CDR1 and CDR2: PRHDT and FYEKMQ (reference sequence). Trimming took off 5 bases at V and 0 bases at J, with 10 bases between the two ends. The data were taken from a study of blood T cell repertoires in COVID-19. Looking at the study overall: Samples taken during acute and convalescent COVID-19 were collected in the United States, Italy and Spain. T cells, B-cell-depleted T cells, or PBMCs provided the cDNA or gDNA that served as material.

The specimen was PBMCs or T cells enriched from blood (not recorded which). The J gene is TRBJ1-1, the V gene TRBV13; D is undetermined. The TCR sequence derives from an older woman who had recovered from COVID-19. As DNA, the CDR3 is TGTGCCAGCAGCACCCGCGGGGTGAACACTGAAGCTTTCTTT. This gives the protein CASSTRGVNTEAFF. Together with reference TRBV13 and TRBJ1-1, the CDR3 gives the full variable domain: AAGVIQSPRHLIKEKRETATLKCYPIPRHDTVYWYQQGPGQDPQFLISFYEKMQSDKGSIPDRFSAQQFSDYHSELNMSSLELGDSALYFCASSTRGVNTEAFFGQGTRLTVV.